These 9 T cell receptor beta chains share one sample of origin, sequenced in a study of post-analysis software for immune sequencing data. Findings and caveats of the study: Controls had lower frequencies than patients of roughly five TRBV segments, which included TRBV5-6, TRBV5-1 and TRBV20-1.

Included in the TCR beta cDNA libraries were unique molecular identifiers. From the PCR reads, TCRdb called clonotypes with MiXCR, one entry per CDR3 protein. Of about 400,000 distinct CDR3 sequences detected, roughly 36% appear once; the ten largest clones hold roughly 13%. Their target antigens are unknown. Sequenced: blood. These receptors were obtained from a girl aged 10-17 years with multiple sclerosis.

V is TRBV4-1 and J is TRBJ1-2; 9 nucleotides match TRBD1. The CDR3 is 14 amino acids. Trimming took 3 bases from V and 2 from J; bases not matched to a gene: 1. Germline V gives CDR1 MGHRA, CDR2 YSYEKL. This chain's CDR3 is CASSHGTGNYGYTF. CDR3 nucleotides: TGCGCCAGCAGCCATGGGACAGGGAACTATGGCTACACCTTC.

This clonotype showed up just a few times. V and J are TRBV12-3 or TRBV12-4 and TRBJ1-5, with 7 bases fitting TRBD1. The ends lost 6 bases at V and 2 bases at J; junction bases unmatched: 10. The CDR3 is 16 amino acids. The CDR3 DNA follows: TGTGCCAGCAGATCCCCCGGCGGACAGGGCAATCAGCCCCAGCATTTT. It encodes CASRSPGGQGNQPQHF.

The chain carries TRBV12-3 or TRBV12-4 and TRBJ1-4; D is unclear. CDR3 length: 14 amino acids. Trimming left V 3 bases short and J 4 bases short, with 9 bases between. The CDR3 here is CASSLSGFNEKLFF. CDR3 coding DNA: TGTGCCAGCAGTTTGTCGGGGTTTAATGAAAAACTGTTTTTT.

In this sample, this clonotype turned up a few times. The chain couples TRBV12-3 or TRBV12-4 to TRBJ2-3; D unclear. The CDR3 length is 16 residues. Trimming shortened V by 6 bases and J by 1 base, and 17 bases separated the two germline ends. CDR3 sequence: CASRPTLGNGTDTQYF. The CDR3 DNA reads TGTGCCAGCAGGCCGACCTTAGGAAACGGCACAGATACGCAGTATTTT.

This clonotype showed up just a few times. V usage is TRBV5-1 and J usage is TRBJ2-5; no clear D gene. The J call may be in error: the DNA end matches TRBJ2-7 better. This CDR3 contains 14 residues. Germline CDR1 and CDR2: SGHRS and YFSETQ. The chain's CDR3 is CASSLGAISFEQYF. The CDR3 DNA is TGCGCCAGCAGCTTGGGAGCCATAAGTTTCGAGCAGTACTTC.

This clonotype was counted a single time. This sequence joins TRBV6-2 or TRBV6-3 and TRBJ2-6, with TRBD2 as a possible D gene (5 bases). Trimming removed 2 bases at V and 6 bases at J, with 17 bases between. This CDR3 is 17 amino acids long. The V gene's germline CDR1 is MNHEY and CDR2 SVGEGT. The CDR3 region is CASSYVETRLMANVLTF. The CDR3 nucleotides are TGTGCCAGCAGTTACGTCGAAACTAGGCTAATGGCCAACGTCCTGACTTTC.

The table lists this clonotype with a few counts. The CDR3 DNA sequence: TGTGCCAGCAGTGAATGGGGCGGGGGGGCCGTAGATACGCAGTATTTT. The encoded protein is CASSEWGGGAVDTQYF. The chain joins TRBV6-1 to TRBJ2-3, with 9 bases matching TRBD2. Germline-derived CDR1 and CDR2 are MNHNS and SASEGT. The length of the CDR3 is 16 residues. V lost 2 bases, J lost 5 bases, and 8 bases stayed unmatched.

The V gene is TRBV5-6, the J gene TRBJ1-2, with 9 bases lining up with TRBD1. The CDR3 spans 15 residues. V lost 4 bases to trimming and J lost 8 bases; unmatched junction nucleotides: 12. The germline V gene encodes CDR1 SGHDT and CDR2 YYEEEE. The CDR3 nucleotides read TGTGCCAGCAGCCGACCTTCCGGGACAGGGAGAGGCTACACCTTC. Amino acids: CASSRPSGTGRGYTF. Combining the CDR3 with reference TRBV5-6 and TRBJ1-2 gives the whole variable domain DAGVTQSPTHLIKTRGQQVTLRCSPKSGHDTVSWYQQALGQGPQFIFQYYEEEERQRGNFPDRFSGHQFPNYSSELNVNALLLGDSALYLCASSRPSGTGRGYTFGSGTRLTVV.

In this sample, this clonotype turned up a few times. CDR3 DNA sequence: TGTGCCAGCAGTTCGAGGGGGCTCTATGGCTACACCTTC. It specifies CASSSRGLYGYTF. The rearrangement uses TRBV6-6 and TRBJ1-2; 7 nucleotides align to TRBD1. V lost 4 bases, J lost 4 bases, and 3 bases stayed unmatched. CDR1 is MNHNY and CDR2 is SVGAGI in the germline V gene (reference sequence). The CDR3 sequence is 13 residues long.